These 2 T cell receptor beta chains were sequenced from one sample in a study of radiotherapy plus CTLA-4 blockade in lung cancer (dated by TCRdb to 2016 to 2019). Library construction relied on the immunoSEQ multiplex PCR assay. The source is immuneACCESS, and TCRdb retained only in-frame sequences with V and J called. Part of the clones is not carried over; for the studies checked, unresolved V genes explain less than half of this, and the remainder is unexplained. For this sample the table gives over 80,000 clones, of which around 83% were detected only once. 0.82% of the sample comes from the top ten. Material: peripheral blood, obtained from a patient treated with radiotherapy plus ipilimumab. These receptors originate from a human donor with non-small cell lung cancer who had stable disease on radiotherapy plus ipilimumab.

This clone has just a few counts. This sequence joins TRBV7-9 and TRBJ2-7; D might be TRBD1 (6 bases). Trimming removed 1 base from V and 5 bases from J, with 12 bases in between. The CDR3 runs 14 residues. Germline loops: CDR1 SEHNR, CDR2 FQNEAQ (reference sequence). CDR3 loop: CASSLGVQGNEQYF. The DNA for the CDR3 is TGTGCCAGCAGCTTAGGGGTCCAGGGGAACGAGCAGTACTTC.

The V and J genes are TRBV2 and TRBJ2-1; TRBD1 matches at 8 bases. The CDR3 has 14 amino acids. From germline, CDR1 is SNHLY and CDR2 FYNNEI. V lost 9 bases to trimming and J lost 8 bases; unmatched junction nucleotides: 12. As DNA, the CDR3 is TGTGCCAGTTTACAGGGGGTTTTATCGTATGAGCAGTTCTTC. Translation gives CASLQGVLSYEQFF.